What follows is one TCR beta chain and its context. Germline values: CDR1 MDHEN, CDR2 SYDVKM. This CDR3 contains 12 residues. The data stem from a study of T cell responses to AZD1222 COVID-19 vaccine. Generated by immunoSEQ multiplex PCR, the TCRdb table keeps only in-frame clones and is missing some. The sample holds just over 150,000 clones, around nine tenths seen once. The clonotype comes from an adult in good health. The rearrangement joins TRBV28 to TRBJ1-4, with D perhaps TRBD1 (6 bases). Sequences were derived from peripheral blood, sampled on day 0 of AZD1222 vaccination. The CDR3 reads CDAHGGNEKLFF. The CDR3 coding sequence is TGTGACGCACATGGGGGCAATGAAAAACTGTTTTTT.